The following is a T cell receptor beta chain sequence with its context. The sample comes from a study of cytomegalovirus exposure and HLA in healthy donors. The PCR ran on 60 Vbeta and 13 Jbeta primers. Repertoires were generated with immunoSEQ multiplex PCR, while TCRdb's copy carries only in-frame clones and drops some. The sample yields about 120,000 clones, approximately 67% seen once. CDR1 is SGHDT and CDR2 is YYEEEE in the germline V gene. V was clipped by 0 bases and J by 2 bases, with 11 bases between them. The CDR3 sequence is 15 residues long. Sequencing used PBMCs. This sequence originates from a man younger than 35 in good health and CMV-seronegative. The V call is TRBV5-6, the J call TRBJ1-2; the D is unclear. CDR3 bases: TGTGCCAGCAGCTTGGTTGCCCCAGGAAACTATGGCTACACCTTC. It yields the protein CASSLVAPGNYGYTF.